A selection of T cell receptor beta chains follows, all from one sample in a study of blood T cell repertoires in COVID-19. Assay used: immunoSEQ multiplex PCR; TCRdb lists only in-frame clones, some missing. The sample shows under 450,000 clones, 86% of them seen only once. Sequencing was performed on peripheral blood. The source is a woman aged 60-70 years with COVID-19, enrolled during active disease. Both conserved end residues are part of each CDR3. The order of the fields is V gene, clone size, D gene, J gene, CDR3 protein, CDR3 DNA. A D gene is named only where the DNA matches it firmly. Some rows mark clone size as missing; the rest say once, few, many or name a class of expanded clone.

TRBV7-8	once	-	TRBJ2-7	CASSPGVAYEQYF	TGTGCCAGCAGCCCAGGGGTCGCTTACGAGCAGTACTTC
TRBV7-9	-	-	TRBJ2-7	CASSLGGQGQYF	TGTGCCAGCAGCTTAGGGGGGCAGGGGCAGTACTTC
TRBV7-3	-	TRBD2	TRBJ2-3	CASMRGLTSTDTQYF	TGTGCCAGCATGCGGGGGTTAACAAGCACAGATACGCAGTATTTT
TRBV2	once	TRBD1	TRBJ2-7	CASTDVGGVQYF	TGTGCCAGCACCGACGTAGGGGGCGTGCAGTACTTC
TRBV5-4	few	-	TRBJ1-1	CASSLPGRLEATEAFF	TGTGCCAGCAGCTTACCAGGCCGGTTGGAGGCCACTGAAGCTTTCTTT
TRBV7-2	-	TRBD1	TRBJ2-1	CASSSQGTGGNEQFF	TGTGCCAGCAGTTCCCAAGGGACAGGGGGGAATGAGCAGTTCTTC
TRBV6-5	-	-	TRBJ1-6	CASSYSNGGVNSPLHF	TGTGCCAGCAGTTACTCCAACGGCGGGGTTAATTCACCCCTCCACTTT
TRBV30	-	-	TRBJ1-5	CAWSVMRDQPQHF	TGTGCCTGGAGTGTCATGAGGGATCAGCCCCAGCATTTT
TRBV30	-	TRBD1	TRBJ2-7	CAWSGDRGLSSYEQYF	TGTGCCTGGAGTGGGGACAGGGGGCTTTCCTCCTACGAGCAGTACTTC
TRBV5-1	-	TRBD2	TRBJ2-1	CASSRTSGGRISYNEQFF	TGCGCCAGCAGCCGGACTAGCGGGGGGCGGATTTCCTACAATGAGCAGTTCTTC
TRBV18	-	TRBD2	TRBJ2-7	CASSPFNGGTYEQYF	TGTGCCAGCTCACCATTCAACGGGGGGACCTACGAGCAGTACTTC
TRBV5-1	-	TRBD1	TRBJ1-4	CASSSGQGHEKLFF	TGCGCCAGCAGCTCGGGACAGGGGCATGAAAAACTGTTTTTT
TRBV9	-	TRBD2	TRBJ2-1	CASSVGGNSYNEQFF	TGTGCCAGCAGCGTCGGGGGGAACTCCTACAATGAGCAGTTCTTC
TRBV5-6	-	-	TRBJ2-7	CASSSSGTQNEQYF	TGTGCCAGCAGCTCATCCGGGACACAGAACGAGCAGTACTTC
TRBV29-1	-	TRBD1	TRBJ1-2	CSVRGGQDYGYTF	TGCAGCGTTCGTGGCGGACAGGACTATGGCTACACCTTC
TRBV18	-	-	TRBJ2-5	CASSPNRDSKETQYF	TGTGCCAGCTCTCCTAACCGGGACTCCAAAGAGACCCAGTACTTC
TRBV10-3	-	TRBD1	TRBJ2-1	CAITKRPTGGSSYNEQFF	TGTGCCATCACCAAGAGGCCGACAGGGGGGAGCTCCTACAATGAGCAGTTCTTC
TRBV4-2	-	TRBD1	TRBJ1-2	CATQDREGYTF	TGTGCCACTCAGGACAGGGAAGGCTACACCTTC
TRBV9	-	TRBD2	TRBJ2-1	CASSEGTSSYNEQFF	TGTGCCAGCAGCGAGGGGACTAGCTCCTACAATGAGCAGTTCTTC
TRBV5-6	-	-	TRBJ2-1	CASSFGGGNEQFF	TGTGCCAGCAGCTTCGGGGGAGGCAATGAGCAGTTCTTC